Detailed here is one TCR beta chain. The antigen is not known. Being one base from a much bigger clone, this may be a read error. The data belong to a study of post-analysis software for immune sequencing data. The overall study: Disease trajectories encompassed relapsing-remitting, secondary progressive and progressive-relapsing multiple sclerosis.

Per germline, CDR1 SGHRS and CDR2 YFSETQ. V was cut by 4 bases and J by 11 bases, with 18 bases left in between. This CDR3 is 13 amino acids long. Unique molecular identifiers featured in each of the TCR beta cDNA libraries. Each batch of about 0.95 to 11 million T cells produced some 500,000 cDNA molecules. A single record per CDR3 protein comes from TCRdb applying MiXCR to the PCR reads. The data contain about 200,000 distinct CDR3 sequences, approximately 29% of them singletons. Points from the study as a whole: Roughly 5 TRBV segments, TRBV5-6, TRBV5-1 and TRBV20-1 among them, were found more frequent in patients than controls. Compared against controls, patients with multiple sclerosis displayed significantly lower normalized Chao1 diversity.

V gene TRBV5-1 combines with J gene TRBJ2-5; tentatively, D is TRBD2 (7 bases). The TCR was taken from a girl under 18 with multiple sclerosis. The sequencing input was blood. CDR3 DNA sequence: TGCGCCAGCAGCCCCTGGGGGGGCAATGAGCAGTACTTC. Translation gives CASSPWGGNEQYF.